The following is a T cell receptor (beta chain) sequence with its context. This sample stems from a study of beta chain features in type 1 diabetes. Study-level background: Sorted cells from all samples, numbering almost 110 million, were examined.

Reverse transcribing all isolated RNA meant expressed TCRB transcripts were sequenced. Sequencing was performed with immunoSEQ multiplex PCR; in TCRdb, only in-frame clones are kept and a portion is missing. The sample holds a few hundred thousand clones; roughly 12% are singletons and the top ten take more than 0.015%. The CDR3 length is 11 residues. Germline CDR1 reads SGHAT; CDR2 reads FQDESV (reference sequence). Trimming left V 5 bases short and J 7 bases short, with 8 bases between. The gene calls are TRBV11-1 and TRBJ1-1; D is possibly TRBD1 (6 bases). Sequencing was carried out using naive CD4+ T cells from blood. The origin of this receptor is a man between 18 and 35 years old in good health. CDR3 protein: CASSTDSEAFF. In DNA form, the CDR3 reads TGTGCCAGCAGCACGGACAGTGAAGCTTTCTTT.